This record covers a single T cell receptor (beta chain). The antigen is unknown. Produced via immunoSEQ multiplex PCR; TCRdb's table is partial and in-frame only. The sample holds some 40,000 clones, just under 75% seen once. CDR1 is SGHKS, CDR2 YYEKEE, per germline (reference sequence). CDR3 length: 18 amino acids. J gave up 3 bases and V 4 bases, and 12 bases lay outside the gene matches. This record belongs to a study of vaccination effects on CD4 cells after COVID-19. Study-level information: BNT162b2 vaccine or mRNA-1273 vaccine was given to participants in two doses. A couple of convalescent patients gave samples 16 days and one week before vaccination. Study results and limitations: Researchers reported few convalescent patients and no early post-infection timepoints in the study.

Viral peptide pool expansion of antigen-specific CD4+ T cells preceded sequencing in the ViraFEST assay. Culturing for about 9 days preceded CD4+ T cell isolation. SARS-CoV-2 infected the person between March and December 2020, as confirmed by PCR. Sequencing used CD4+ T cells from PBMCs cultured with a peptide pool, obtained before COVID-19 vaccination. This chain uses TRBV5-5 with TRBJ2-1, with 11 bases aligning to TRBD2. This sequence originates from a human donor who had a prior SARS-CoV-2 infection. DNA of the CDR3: TGTGCCAGCAGCCCGCGCCTAGCGGGAGGAAACCTCTACAATGAGCAGTTCTTC. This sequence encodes CASSPRLAGGNLYNEQFF.